A selection of T cell receptor beta chains follows, all from one sample in a study of cytomegalovirus exposure and HLA in healthy donors. Assay: immunoSEQ multiplex PCR; the TCRdb copy retains only in-frame clones and omits some. This table has 120,000 to 150,000 clones, 84% appearing once. The specimen was PBMCs. These receptors were obtained from a young woman in good health and CMV-seronegative. Each CDR3 is given with its conserved first and last residue. Part of the rows lack a size; the others show once, few, many or a class for expanded clones.

once,TRBV15,TRBJ2-1,CATSRTSGNEQFF
-,TRBV7-9,TRBJ2-7,CASSDLGDRDYEQYF
-,TRBV11-2,TRBJ1-2,CASSLDSVGYGYTF
few,TRBV2,TRBJ1-5,CASRGDSNQPQHF
-,TRBV5-1,TRBJ2-5,CASSLERAQETQYF
-,TRBV29-1,TRBJ1-2,CSVDPRTQGHGYTF
-,TRBV18,TRBJ1-6,CASSPRGRDSPLHF
-,TRBV25-1,TRBJ1-6,CASSRDSFNSPLHF
-,TRBV28,TRBJ2-7,CASSQTLGGGSEQYF
-,TRBV9,TRBJ2-5,CASSKGTRGETQYF
once,TRBV7-6,TRBJ2-7,CASSPMTGLPYEQYF
-,TRBV5-4,TRBJ2-2,CASSGGGLAGETGELFF
-,TRBV6-1,TRBJ2-5,CASSGGGETQYF
-,TRBV19,TRBJ1-5,CASSIAAGGSQPQHF